What follows are 20 T cell receptor beta chains derived from one specimen sequenced in a study of T-cell memory formation after mild COVID-19. A single record per CDR3 protein comes from TCRdb applying MiXCR to the 5' RACE reads. Seen here are approximately 480,000 distinct CDR3 sequences, around a sixth observed once, and the top ten hold 9% to 15%. Sequencing used PBMCs or a T cell subset sorted from them (not recorded which). The source of these receptors is an adult woman who had mild COVID-19 (a few samples of this study predate the infection). Cell type and time point are not known.

The chain employs TRBV14 and TRBJ2-5; TRBD2 matches at 11 bases. Trimming at V came to 3 bases and at J to 3 bases, leaving 9 bases not matched to a gene. Germline CDR1 reads SGHDN; CDR2 reads FVKESK. This CDR3 comprises 17 residues. Here the CDR3 reads CASSHKLAGEVKETQYF. The CDR3 DNA is TGTGCCAGCAGCCACAAACTAGCGGGAGAGGTAAAAGAGACCCAGTACTTC.

This clonotype was seen a handful of times. The rearrangement joins TRBV6-1 to TRBJ2-1, with 8 bases matching TRBD2. This CDR3 contains 15 residues. Germline values: CDR1 MNHNS, CDR2 SASEGT. Unmatched junction bases numbered 11, after V lost 7 bases and J lost 6 bases. CDR3 bases: TGTGCCAGCACTGAGAGTTTCGGGAGGGGCAATGAGCAGTTCTTC. Protein: CASTESFGRGNEQFF.

This clonotype was observed many times. The rearrangement uses TRBV7-9 and TRBJ2-6; D is unclear. V gave up 1 base and J gave up 3 bases, with 1 base separating them. This CDR3 is built from 13 residues. Germline CDR1 SEHNR, CDR2 FQNEAQ (reference sequence). The CDR3 loop is CASSLGGANVLTF. CDR3 coding DNA: TGTGCCAGCAGCTTAGGTGGGGCCAACGTCCTGACTTTC.

The rearrangement joins TRBV7-2 to TRBJ2-7; D possibly corresponds to TRBD2 (5 bases). Germline V gene lookup returns CDR1 SGHTA and CDR2 FQGNSA. V was pared by 5 bases and J by 0 bases, with 14 bases between. The CDR3 loop spans 15 amino acids. The CDR3 nucleotides are TGTGCCAGCAGCGTGGACTCGTTACCCTCCTACGAGCAGTACTTC. The encoded protein is CASSVDSLPSYEQYF.

This clonotype occurred a few times. V is TRBV20-1 and J is TRBJ2-6; D unresolved. Germline CDR1 is DFQATT and CDR2 is SNEGSKA (reference sequence). V was pared by 3 bases and J by 2 bases, with 5 bases between. This CDR3 region has 13 residues. CDR3 sequence (DNA): TGCAGTGCTAGTATCCCTGGGGCCAACGTCCTGACTTTC. Translation: CSASIPGANVLTF.

The rearrangement links TRBV7-9 to TRBJ1-6; 11 bases fit TRBD1. CDR3 length: 16 residues. CDR1 and CDR2 (germline): SEHNR, FQNEAQ (reference sequence). The V segment lost 5 bases and the J segment 10 bases; nucleotides outside the gene matches: 10. CDR3 nucleotides: TGTGCCAGCAGCCCCGGGACAGGGGGAAATATCTCACCCCTCCACTTT. It codes for CASSPGTGGNISPLHF.

This chain connects TRBV7-2 to TRBJ2-3; tentatively, D is TRBD2 (6 bases). The CDR3 consists of 15 residues. Germline CDR1 is SGHTA and CDR2 is FQGNSA. Between the trimmed V and J ends, which lost 1 base and 4 bases, there was a span of 12 bases. The CDR3 reads CASSLEVGRPDTQYF. As DNA, the CDR3 is TGTGCCAGCAGCTTAGAGGTTGGGAGGCCAGATACGCAGTATTTT.

This clonotype was counted many times. CDR3 in amino acids: CASSQEGTDTQYF. The CDR3 coding sequence is TGTGCCAGCAGCCAAGAGGGCACAGATACGCAGTATTTT. The rearrangement uses TRBV3-1 and TRBJ2-3; unclear D gene. The V gene's germline CDR1 is LGHDT and CDR2 YNNKEL (reference sequence). V lost 0 bases and J 1 base, leaving 2 bases between the germline ends. The CDR3 has 13 amino acids.

The rearrangement uses TRBV7-8 and TRBJ1-2; no clear D gene. The germline CDR1 and CDR2 sequences are SGHVS and FQNEAQ. There are 13 residues in the CDR3. Trimming removed 5 bases from V and 0 bases from J, with 7 bases in between. The CDR3 loop reads CASSHTANYGYTF. DNA for the CDR3: TGTGCCAGCAGCCACACCGCTAACTATGGCTACACCTTC.

Many counts were recorded for this clonotype. The chain has TRBV5-1 and TRBJ2-4; a weak D match, TRBD1 (5 bases). Trimming cost V 4 bases and J 5 bases, with 10 bases left between them. This CDR3 is 13 amino acids long. The germline CDR1 and CDR2 sequences are SGHRS and YFSETQ. The CDR3 DNA reads TGCGCCAGCAGCCAAACAGGCGAAAACATTCAGTACTTC. Amino acid sequence: CASSQTGENIQYF.

The chain is built from TRBV10-3 and TRBJ2-7, with 8 bases fitting TRBD1. With V trimmed by 4 bases and J by 0 bases, 5 bases remained unmatched. Germline CDR1 is ENHRY and CDR2 is SYGVKD. The CDR3 spans 15 residues. The CDR3 DNA is TGTGCCATCAGTGGGGACAGGACGAGCTCCTACGAGCAGTACTTC. Its protein is CAISGDRTSSYEQYF.

The V call is TRBV7-7, the J call TRBJ2-7, with TRBD2 matching over 12 bases. Trimming took 4 bases from V and 6 from J; bases not matched to a gene: 13. CDR3 length: 17 residues. The germline V gene has CDR1 SSHAT and CDR2 FNYEAQ (reference sequence). CDR3 residues: CASSSKLAGGTPGEQYF. The CDR3 DNA reads as TGTGCCAGCAGCTCGAAACTAGCGGGGGGAACCCCGGGCGAGCAGTACTTC.

This clonotype turned up a few times. This chain links TRBV9 with TRBJ2-1; 7 bases agree with TRBD1. Unmatched junction bases numbered 6, after V lost 3 bases and J lost 0 bases. The CDR3 consists of 16 residues. CDR1 and CDR2 from the germline V gene are SGDLS and YYNGEE. For the CDR3, the DNA is TGTGCCAGCAGCGGGTGGACAGGCAGCTCCTACAATGAGCAGTTCTTC. Amino acids: CASSGWTGSSYNEQFF.

The rearrangement uses TRBV27 and TRBJ1-4; TRBD1 is a possible D gene (5 bases). V shed 5 bases and J shed 8 bases, with 9 bases lying between them. The CDR3 contains 12 residues. The V gene's germline CDR1 is MNHEY and CDR2 SMNVEV (reference sequence). The CDR3 sequence: CASSAPGEKLFF. CDR3 sequence (DNA): TGTGCCAGCAGTGCGCCAGGGGAAAAACTGTTTTTT.

The V and J genes are TRBV3-1 and TRBJ1-1, with D perhaps TRBD1 (6 bases). Germline V gene data show CDR1 as LGHDT and CDR2 as YNNKEL (reference sequence). Between the trimmed V and J ends, which lost 6 bases and 2 bases, there was a span of 13 bases. The CDR3 runs to 14 residues. Here the CDR3 reads CASSQNRVNTEAFF. The CDR3, as DNA: TGTGCCAGCAGTCAGAACAGGGTTAACACTGAAGCTTTCTTT.

V is TRBV15 and J is TRBJ2-4; possible D gene TRBD2, 5 bases. Germline CDR1 reads LNHNV; CDR2 reads YYDKDF (reference sequence). The germline V and J ends were trimmed by 2 bases and 0 bases, with 11 bases remaining between them. The CDR3 is 16 amino acids. The CDR3 here is CATSRSRELAKNIQYF. The CDR3 DNA follows: TGTGCCACCAGCAGATCTCGGGAACTAGCCAAAAACATTCAGTACTTC. The entire variable domain, with the rest obtained from reference TRBV15 and TRBJ2-4, is as follows: DAMVIQNPRYQVTQFGKPVTLSCSQTLNHNVMYWYQQKSSQAPKLLFHYYDKDFNNEADTPDNFQSRRPNTSFCFLDIRSPGLGDTAMYLCATSRSRELAKNIQYFGAGTRLSVL.

V is TRBV4-3 and J is TRBJ2-3, with D perhaps matching TRBD1 (6 bases). The germline V and J ends were trimmed by 0 bases and 3 bases, with 13 bases remaining between them. Germline loops: CDR1 LGHNA, CDR2 YSLEER. This CDR3 comprises 16 residues. CDR3 loop: CASSQDLARGTDTQYF. For the CDR3, the DNA is TGCGCCAGCAGCCAAGATCTAGCTAGGGGGACAGATACGCAGTATTTT.

The chain combines TRBV29-1 with TRBJ2-5, with TRBD1 matching 8 bases. The CDR3 extends over 16 amino acids. CDR1 is SQVTM and CDR2 is ANQGSEA in the germline V gene. With 4 bases clipped from V and 3 bases from J, the junction kept 13 bases outside the gene matches. CDR3 protein: CSVGGMVGTGEETQYF. For the CDR3, the DNA is TGCAGCGTTGGTGGCATGGTTGGGACAGGCGAAGAGACCCAGTACTTC. The full variable domain, in which reference TRBV29-1 and TRBJ2-5 provide the parts outside the CDR3, is SAVISQKPSRDICQRGTSLTIQCQVDSQVTMMFWYRQQPGQSLTLIATANQGSEATYESGFVIDKFPISRPNLTFSTLTVSNMSPEDSSIYLCSVGGMVGTGEETQYFGPGTRLLVL.

The rearrangement links TRBV24-1 to TRBJ2-7, with D possibly matching TRBD2 (5 bases). The V and J ends lost 4 bases and 5 bases respectively, with 14 bases between them. Germline V gives CDR1 KGHDR, CDR2 SFDVKD. CDR3 length equals 14 residues. The CDR3 loop reads CATSDPPRANEQYF. CDR3 sequence (DNA): TGTGCCACCAGTGACCCGCCGAGGGCAAACGAGCAGTACTTC.

The V gene is TRBV9, the J gene TRBJ2-3; no clear D. Trimming took 0 bases from V and 6 from J, leaving 8 bases between them. The CDR3 covers 13 residues. CDR1 and CDR2 from the germline V gene are SGDLS and YYNGEE. CDR3 sequence reads: CASSVALSDTQYF. CDR3 in DNA: TGTGCCAGCAGCGTAGCTTTGAGCGATACGCAGTATTTT.